A selection of T cell receptor beta chains follows, all from one sample in a study of cytomegalovirus exposure and HLA in healthy donors. Profiled with immunoSEQ multiplex PCR; TCRdb holds only in-frame clones, not every one. This sample has about 160,000 clones, with around 80% found just once. Material: PBMCs. The receptors stem from a man between 40 and 49 years old in good health and CMV-seronegative. The CDR3 runs from the conserved cysteine through the conserved F or W. D genes are given only for firm matches. Size is omitted from some rows. Given values are once, few, many or a class for expanded clones.

V,J,D,size,CDR3,DNA
TRBV19,TRBJ1-2,NA,NA,CASSLQGDNYGYTF,TGTGCCAGTAGCCTACAGGGAGATAACTATGGCTACACCTTC
TRBV21-1,TRBJ2-7,NA,NA,CASSKAQRARLEKRLAGESYEQYF,TGTGCCAGCAGCAAAGCCCAGAGGGCCCGACTAGAAAAACGACTAGCGGGAGAATCATACGAGCAGTACTTC
TRBV9,TRBJ1-2,TRBD1,NA,CASSPQDRGYYGYTF,TGTGCCAGCAGCCCACAGGACAGGGGCTACTATGGCTACACCTTC
TRBV5-5,TRBJ2-3,NA,once,CASSWAGDPTDTQYF,TGTGCCAGCAGCTGGGCAGGGGATCCCACAGATACGCAGTATTTT
TRBV6-5,TRBJ2-4,TRBD2,NA,CASSYSMGGSENIQYF,TGTGCCAGCAGTTACTCGATGGGCGGGAGCGAAAACATTCAGTACTTC
TRBV28,TRBJ2-7,TRBD1,NA,CASSSGTGEKQYF,TGTGCCAGCAGTTCCGGGACAGGGGAAAAGCAGTACTTC
TRBV5-4,TRBJ2-1,NA,once,CASSLDSVSYNEQFF,TGTGCCAGCAGCTTGGACAGTGTCTCCTACAATGAGCAGTTCTTC
TRBV4-2,TRBJ2-6,NA,NA,CASSQDQGSGANGLTF,TGTGCCAGCAGCCAAGATCAAGGGTCTGGGGCCAACGGCCTGACTTTC
TRBV6-1,TRBJ2-7,NA,once,CASTTDRNGYEQYF,TGTGCCAGCACTACCGACAGGAACGGCTACGAGCAGTACTTC
TRBV4-1,TRBJ2-7,NA,NA,CASSQAGTTAYEQYF,TGCGCCAGCAGCCAAGCGGGGACAACGGCCTACGAGCAGTACTTC
TRBV5-4,TRBJ2-3,NA,NA,CASSLEPAKADTQYF,TGTGCCAGCAGCCTAGAACCAGCAAAGGCAGATACGCAGTATTTT
TRBV7-9,TRBJ2-1,NA,NA,CASSQQGGYNEQFF,TGTGCCAGCAGTCAACAGGGGGGGTACAATGAGCAGTTCTTC
TRBV28,TRBJ1-1,NA,NA,CASSLRGEAFF,TGTGCCAGCAGTTTAAGGGGTGAAGCTTTCTTT
TRBV19,TRBJ1-1,NA,few,CASRERDRTEAFF,TGTGCCAGTAGAGAACGGGATCGGACTGAAGCTTTCTTT
TRBV28,TRBJ1-1,NA,NA,CASSFEANTEAFF,TGTGCCAGCAGTTTTGAGGCGAACACTGAAGCTTTCTTT
TRBV29-1,TRBJ1-1,NA,NA,CSVQMNTEAFF,TGCAGCGTTCAAATGAACACTGAAGCTTTCTTT
TRBV6-5,TRBJ2-1,NA,NA,CASSYLGPGEQFF,TGTGCCAGCAGTTACCTGGGGCCTGGGGAGCAGTTCTTC
TRBV5-1,TRBJ2-3,NA,NA,CASSPGGLRRGADTQYF,TGCGCCAGCAGCCCCGGAGGTTTGCGCAGGGGGGCAGATACGCAGTATTTT
TRBV2,TRBJ2-5,TRBD1,NA,CASTLTGQETQYF,TGTGCCAGCACCCTGACAGGGCAAGAGACCCAGTACTTC
TRBV25-1,TRBJ2-4,TRBD2,NA,CATSGSGNSQYF,TGTGCCACCAGCGGGAGCGGGAACAGTCAGTACTTC
TRBV29-1,TRBJ2-7,NA,NA,CSVRGGADAYEQYF,TGCAGCGTACGAGGGGGGGCGGATGCCTACGAGCAGTACTTC
TRBV29-1,TRBJ2-3,TRBD2,once,CSVGWTSRTDTQYF,TGCAGCGTTGGTTGGACTAGCCGAACAGATACGCAGTATTTT
TRBV28,TRBJ2-3,TRBD2,NA,CASSPPGRLAGVPDTQYF,TGTGCCAGCAGTCCGCCTGGACGACTAGCGGGAGTCCCAGATACGCAGTATTTT
TRBV11-2,TRBJ2-5,TRBD1,NA,CASSQGTGRETQYF,TGTGCCAGCAGCCAAGGGACAGGGCGAGAGACCCAGTACTTC
TRBV18,TRBJ2-3,NA,once,CASSPKRSVPITDTQYF,TGTGCCAGCTCACCAAAGCGTAGCGTCCCTATCACAGATACGCAGTATTTT
TRBV27,TRBJ1-1,TRBD1,NA,CASRTSRGGSTEAFF,TGTGCCAGCAGAACCTCAAGAGGGGGCAGCACTGAAGCTTTCTTT
TRBV18,TRBJ2-5,NA,once,CASSPPGQLLETQYF,TGTGCCAGCTCACCACCGGGGCAACTATTAGAGACCCAGTACTTC
TRBV9,TRBJ1-2,NA,NA,CASSQGTTGLYGYTF,TGTGCCAGCAGCCAAGGGACTACAGGCCTTTATGGCTACACCTTC
TRBV28,TRBJ2-1,TRBD2,NA,CASSFLWEGLVSGTINNEQFF,TGTGCCAGCAGTTTTTTGTGGGAGGGGTTGGTCTCCGGGACTATAAACAATGAGCAGTTCTTC
TRBV28,TRBJ2-3,NA,NA,CASSHTNTQYF,TGTGCCAGCAGTCACACTAATACGCAGTATTTT
TRBV5-1,TRBJ2-1,NA,NA,CASSVAGLGLNEQFF,TGCGCCAGCAGCGTTGCGGGGTTAGGGCTCAATGAGCAGTTCTTC
TRBV5-4,TRBJ2-7,NA,NA,CASSPGQFLYEQYF,TGTGCCAGCAGCCCCGGACAGTTCCTCTACGAGCAGTACTTC
TRBV5-4,TRBJ2-7,TRBD2,once,CASSWGASGTYEQYF,TGTGCCAGCAGCTGGGGGGCTAGCGGGACCTACGAGCAGTACTTC
TRBV5-6,TRBJ2-7,TRBD2,few,CASSPLAGVGTEQYF,TGTGCCAGCAGCCCTTTGGCGGGAGTGGGGACCGAGCAGTACTTC
TRBV25-1,TRBJ2-7,NA,NA,CASSEPGTFSYEQYF,TGTGCCAGCAGTGAACCCGGGACTTTCTCCTACGAGCAGTACTTC
TRBV29-1,TRBJ2-5,TRBD2,few,CSVDYREGTQYF,TGCAGCGTTGATTACCGGGAGGGGACCCAGTACTTC
TRBV9,TRBJ2-3,TRBD2,NA,CASGREGPTDTQYF,TGTGCCAGCGGGCGGGAGGGCCCCACAGATACGCAGTATTTT
TRBV30,TRBJ1-6,NA,NA,CAWSPNRGPLHF,TGTGCCTGGTCCCCGAACCGGGGGCCCCTCCACTTT
TRBV28,TRBJ2-3,NA,NA,CASSSRGTASDTQYF,TGTGCCAGCAGTTCTCGGGGGACTGCATCAGATACGCAGTATTTT
TRBV5-4,TRBJ2-6,TRBD1,NA,CASSVGQGRGANVLTF,TGTGCCAGCAGCGTGGGACAGGGGCGCGGGGCCAACGTCCTGACTTTC
TRBV27,TRBJ1-2,TRBD1,NA,CASSPRGLIYGYTF,TGTGCCAGCAGTCCCAGGGGGCTCATCTATGGCTACACCTTC
TRBV15,TRBJ2-7,NA,NA,CATSRDRGPYEQYF,TGTGCCACCAGCAGAGACAGGGGACCCTACGAGCAGTACTTC
TRBV19,TRBJ2-5,TRBD1,NA,CASSSNRGLQETQYF,TGTGCCAGTAGTTCTAACAGGGGCCTACAAGAGACCCAGTACTTC
TRBV7-9,TRBJ2-3,TRBD1,NA,CASIQGQGPDTQYF,TGTGCCAGCATCCAGGGACAGGGGCCAGATACGCAGTATTTT
TRBV6-5,TRBJ2-4,TRBD1,NA,CASRRQGSDSQYF,TGTGCCAGCAGGAGACAGGGGTCAGACAGTCAGTACTTC
TRBV2,TRBJ2-7,NA,NA,CASRYSTYEQYF,TGTGCCAGCAGGTACAGTACCTACGAGCAGTACTTC
TRBV21-1,TRBJ2-7,NA,NA,CASSNQRATGTSGSRDYEQYF,TGTGCCAGCAGCAACCAACGGGCCACCGGGACTAGCGGGAGTCGTGACTACGAGCAGTACTTC
TRBV2,TRBJ2-3,TRBD2,NA,CASSGVAGANTDTQYF,TGTGCCAGCAGTGGGGTAGCGGGAGCCAATACAGATACGCAGTATTTT
TRBV7-9,TRBJ2-1,NA,NA,CASSRFGRNTYNEQFF,TGTGCCAGCAGCCGCTTCGGGAGAAACACCTACAATGAGCAGTTCTTC
TRBV5-5,TRBJ2-2,TRBD1,NA,CASSRGRTGGVVGELFF,TGTGCCAGCAGCAGAGGCAGGACAGGGGGCGTGGTGGGGGAGCTGTTTTTT
TRBV13,TRBJ2-6,NA,NA,CASSEASGANVLTF,TGTGCCAGCTCCGAGGCGTCTGGGGCCAACGTCCTGACTTTC